The 23 T cell receptor beta chains below come from one sample, sequenced in a study of tumor-infiltrating lymphocytes in oesophageal squamous cell carcinoma. TCRdb recomputed calls from the PCR reads with MiXCR, one row per CDR3 protein. The sample lists over 8,000 distinct CDR3 sequences; about 64% were seen once. The sequencing sample was made of esophageal tumor tissue. The receptor source for this set is a female donor with esophageal squamous cell carcinoma.

The V and J genes are TRBV6-6 and TRBJ2-1, with unresolved D. Germline V gene lookup returns CDR1 MNHNY and CDR2 SVGAGI (reference sequence). V lost 0 bases and J 3 bases, leaving 6 bases between the germline ends. The CDR3 runs to 14 residues. Here the CDR3 DNA reads TGTGCCAGCAGTTACTCGGCGCTCTACAATGAGCAGTTCTTC. Its protein is CASSYSALYNEQFF.

Points on this clonotype: An end of the junction does not agree with germline; a read error may underlie this. The chain joins TRBV7-4 to TRBJ2-7; 7 bases are shared with TRBD1. This CDR3 is built from 14 residues. Per the germline V gene, CDR1 is SGHVT and CDR2 is SQSDAQ. CDR3 loop: CASSLPTGSSPLHF. The CDR3 DNA sequence: TGTGCCAGCAGCTTACCGACAGGGAGTTCACCCCTCCACTTC.

This clonotype has at least ten counts. A junction boundary mismatches the germline segment, possibly from a read error. J is TRBJ2-5 and V is TRBV7-7; D unresolved. The CDR3 is made up of 13 amino acids. Germline V gives CDR1 SSHAT, CDR2 FNYEAQ (reference sequence). The CDR3 DNA is TGTGCTAGCAGCTTAGAATCCAACAATGAGCAGTACTTC. This encodes CASSLESNNEQYF. The full variable domain, rest sourced from reference TRBV7-7 and TRBJ2-5, is GAGVSQSPRYKVTKRGQDVTLRCDPISSHATLYWYQQALGQGPEFLTYFNYEAQPDKSGLPSDRFSAERPEGSISTLTIQRTEQRDSAMYRCASSLESNNEQYFGPGTRLLVL.

The J gene is TRBJ2-5, the V gene TRBV2, with D possibly TRBD1 on 6 matching bases. V lost 1 base, J lost 2 bases, and 8 bases lay in between. There are 14 residues in the CDR3. Germline V gives CDR1 SNHLY, CDR2 FYNNEI. CDR3 residues: CASSEGTEQETQYF. CDR3 in DNA: TGTGCCAGCAGTGAAGGGACAGAACAAGAGACCCAGTACTTC.

The chain links TRBV6-2 or TRBV6-3 to TRBJ2-7; TRBD1 aligns across 8 bases. The CDR3 sequence is 15 residues long. Losses at the gene ends were 4 bases for V and 3 bases for J; bases not matched to a gene: 8. Germline-derived CDR1 and CDR2 are MNHEY and SVGEGT. The CDR3 DNA reads TGTGCCAGCAGTTCGCACAGGGGGGAGTACTACGAGCAGTACTTC. This translates into CASSSHRGEYYEQYF.

The chain recombines TRBV7-8 with TRBJ2-1; TRBD1 agrees at 7 bases. Germline CDR1 SGHVS, CDR2 FQNEAQ. Germline trimming cut 5 bases from V and 10 bases from J; bases unmatched to any gene: 5. The CDR3 sequence is 12 residues long. CDR3 in amino acids: CASSLDRAEQFF. The CDR3 DNA sequence: TGTGCCAGCAGCCTCGACAGGGCAGAGCAGTTCTTC. Drawing the rest from reference TRBV7-8 and TRBJ2-1, the complete variable domain is GAGVSQSPRYKVAKRGQDVALRCDPISGHVSLFWYQQALGQGPEFLTYFQNEAQLDKSGLPSDRFFAERPEGSVSTLKIQRTQQEDSAVYLCASSLDRAEQFFGPGTRLTVL.

The chain has TRBV7-3 and TRBJ2-2, with D tentatively TRBD1 (5 bases). In germline, CDR1 is SGHTA, CDR2 FQGTGA. The germline V and J ends were trimmed by 5 bases and 2 bases, with 6 bases remaining between them. The CDR3 loop spans 13 amino acids. CDR3 in DNA: TGTGCCAGCAGCGGACAAAACACCGGGGAGCTGTTTTTT. It yields the protein CASSGQNTGELFF.

This clonotype has more than one count but fewer than ten. This chain joins TRBV14 and TRBJ2-7, with 9 positions matching TRBD2. Germline CDR1 and CDR2: SGHDN and FVKESK. The length of the CDR3 is 19 residues. Trimming cost V 0 bases and J 4 bases; bases outside gene matches: 16. The chain's CDR3 is CASSQDKGTGTSQTYEQYF. In nucleotides, the CDR3 is TGTGCCAGCAGCCAAGATAAGGGGACCGGGACTAGCCAGACGTACGAGCAGTACTTC.

The chain joins TRBV2 to TRBJ1-5; D is undetermined. Germline CDR1 and CDR2: SNHLY and FYNNEI. V lost 3 bases, J lost 4 bases, and 13 bases lay in between. The CDR3 runs to 15 residues. The CDR3 sequence: CASSELGRLNQPQHF. DNA for the CDR3: TGTGCCAGCAGTGAGTTGGGCAGGCTAAATCAGCCCCAGCATTTT.

The chain uses TRBV7-6 and TRBJ2-2; either TRBD1 or TRBD2 may fit D (6 bases each). The CDR3 is 16 amino acids. The V gene lost 7 bases and the J gene lost 4 bases, with 19 bases spanning the gap. CDR1 is SGHVS and CDR2 is FNYEAQ in the germline V gene. CDR3: CASTLWGARGTGELFF. Written as DNA, the CDR3 is TGTGCCAGCACCCTTTGGGGGGCTCGAGGCACCGGGGAGCTGTTTTTT.

In DNA form, the CDR3 reads TGTGCCAGCAGCTTAGGCGCCTGGGCAGACTATGGCTACACCTTC. Translating it yields CASSLGAWADYGYTF. The rearrangement uses TRBV7-4 and TRBJ2-7; D gene unclear. The DNA end is a closer match to TRBJ1-2, so the J assignment may be wrong. The CDR3 sequence is 15 residues long. The germline CDR1 and CDR2 sequences are SGHVT and SQSDAQ.

The table lists this clonotype with a few counts. The V gene is TRBV7-3, the J gene TRBJ2-7, with 7 bases fitting TRBD2. The DNA end favors TRBJ2-1, so the J call may be wrong. Per germline, CDR1 SGHTA and CDR2 FQGTGA. This CDR3 region has 14 residues. CDR3 in DNA: TGTGCCAGCAGCTCATCCGGGACTACCAATGAGCAGTTCTTC. Residues: CASSSSGTTNEQFF.

This chain joins TRBV12-3 or TRBV12-4 and TRBJ2-7; TRBD2 aligns across 8 bases. The trim removed 3 bases at V and 5 bases at J, leaving 6 bases unmatched. The CDR3 covers 14 residues. CDR3 residues: CASSFGTSLNEQYF. In nucleotides, the CDR3 is TGTGCCAGCAGTTTTGGGACTAGTTTAAACGAGCAGTACTTC.

This chain links TRBV12-3 or TRBV12-4 with TRBJ2-5; a weak D match, TRBD1 (7 bases). Trimming left V 2 bases short and J 2 bases short, with 12 bases between. The CDR3 has 15 amino acids. The CDR3 spells CASSLTSGGQETQYF. The CDR3 DNA sequence: TGTGCCAGCAGTTTAACCTCAGGGGGGCAAGAGACCCAGTACTTC.

This chain joins TRBV7-6 and TRBJ2-3; a possible D gene is TRBD2 (5 bases). Judging by the DNA end, TRBJ2-7 fits better; the J call may be wrong. CDR3 size: 16 residues. Germline CDR1 is SGHVS and CDR2 is FNYEAQ. As DNA, the CDR3 is TGTGCCAGCAGCCCTTTCGTGGCGGGCCGCTCCTACGAGCAGTACTTC. Translated, it gives CASSPFVAGRSYEQYF.

Comment on this clonotype: The junction does not match germline at one end; this may be a read error. The chain employs TRBV28 and TRBJ2-1; tentatively, D is TRBD1 or TRBD2 (5 bases each). The CDR3 runs to 11 residues. Germline CDR1 reads MDHEN; CDR2 reads SYDVKM. Written as DNA, the CDR3 is TGTGCCAGCAGCTTATATGGGACCCAGTTCTTC. It encodes CASSLYGTQFF.

This clonotype turned up a few times. The rearrangement links TRBV12-3 or TRBV12-4 to TRBJ2-1, with 8 positions matching TRBD2. The CDR3 totals 16 residues. The V segment lost 0 bases and the J segment 4 bases; nucleotides outside the gene matches: 5. Written as DNA, the CDR3 is TGTGCCAGCAGTTTAGCTATAGCGGGGAGGTACAATGAGCAGTTCTTC. Translation gives CASSLAIAGRYNEQFF.

CDR3 protein: CASKHTYEQYF. DNA of the CDR3: TGTGCCAGCAAACACACCTACGAGCAGTACTTC. This chain connects TRBV6-4 to TRBJ2-5; D not resolved. The J call could be wrong; TRBJ2-7 is a better fit for the DNA end. In germline, CDR1 is MRHNA, CDR2 SNTAGT. This CDR3 has 11 amino acids.

This clonotype was recorded once. The gene calls are TRBV7-6 and TRBJ2-7; D is uncertain. The J call may be faulty, since TRBJ2-1 better matches the DNA end. The CDR3 spans 11 residues. Germline CDR1 reads SGHVS; CDR2 reads FNYEAQ. CDR3 nucleotide sequence: TGTGCCAGCAGCCCCGGTGGTGAGCAGTTCTTC. Translating it yields CASSPGGEQFF.

In its sample, this clonotype was seen once. J is TRBJ2-4 and V is TRBV6-5; tentatively, D is TRBD1 (5 bases). Germline CDR1 MNHEY, CDR2 SVGAGI. Trimming cost V 6 bases and J 2 bases, with 14 bases left between them. The CDR3 totals 15 residues. The CDR3, as DNA: TGTGCCAGCAGCGAAGCCCAGGGTACCAAAAACATTCAGTACTTC. Protein sequence: CASSEAQGTKNIQYF.

This chain uses TRBV6-8 with TRBJ2-7, with 8 nucleotides matching TRBD1. With 6 bases clipped from V and 0 bases from J, the junction kept 7 bases outside the gene matches. The CDR3 length is 15 residues. CDR1 and CDR2 (germline): MNHGY, SAAAGT. CDR3 sequence (DNA): TGTGCCAGCAGCGATGGGACAGGAGTCTCCTACGAGCAGTACTTC. Translating it yields CASSDGTGVSYEQYF.

The rearrangement joins TRBV7-2 to TRBJ2-1, with 8 bases matching TRBD1. This CDR3 comprises 15 residues. Trimming cost V 1 base and J 7 bases; bases outside gene matches: 6. Germline V CDR1 and CDR2: SGHTA, FQGNSA. CDR3 DNA: TGTGCCAGCAGCTTAGATCCAGGGGGCGTGAATGAGCAGTTCTTC. Encoded protein: CASSLDPGGVNEQFF.

The genes are TRBV5-1 and TRBJ2-5, with 7 bases fitting TRBD2. V lost 3 bases and J lost 11; bases outside the gene matches: 16. CDR1 is SGHRS and CDR2 is YFSETQ in the germline V gene. There are 15 residues in the CDR3. Written as DNA, the CDR3 is TGCGCCAGCAGCTCCTCCGGATGGGACTACAATGAGCAGTACTTC. This codes for CASSSSGWDYNEQYF.